The rows below give T cell receptor beta chains drawn from one sample of a study of T cell responses to AZD1222 COVID-19 vaccine. Clones were read by immunoSEQ multiplex PCR, and TCRdb kept only the in-frame ones, dropping some. The sample lists around 80,000 clones, 75% to 90% seen once, with 10% in the top ten. The sample consisted of peripheral blood, taken 28 days after the second AZD1222 dose. These receptors all come from an adult who received the AZD1222 COVID-19 vaccine. The CDR3 runs from the conserved cysteine through the conserved F or W. A D gene is named only where the DNA matches it firmly. A clone size is listed for some rows: how often the clone was seen (once, few, many), or a class if it is expanded.

TRBJ2-1 . TRBV2 . CASSGGGFHEQFF TGTGCCAGCAGTGGCGGAGGGTTCCATGAGCAGTTCTTC
TRBJ1-2 . TRBV6-5 . CASTIDGYTF TGTGCCAGCACTATTGACGGCTACACCTTC
TRBJ1-1 . TRBV5-8 . CASSINRNTEAFF TGTGCCAGCAGCATTAACAGGAACACTGAAGCTTTCTTT
TRBJ2-6 . TRBV27 . CASSLRLGGANVLTF TGTGCCAGCAGTTTAAGGTTGGGTGGGGCCAACGTCCTGACTTTC
TRBJ2-7 . TRBV29-1 . CSVAEGSREQYF TGCAGCGTTGCCGAGGGCAGCCGTGAGCAGTACTTC
TRBJ1-2 . TRBV5-1 . CASSFGEYGYTF TGCGCCAGCAGCTTTGGAGAGTATGGCTACACCTTC
TRBJ2-2 . TRBV3-1/TRBV3-2 TRBD2 CASSPGLVPGELFF TGTGCCAGCAGCCCGGGACTAGTCCCCGGGGAGCTGTTTTTT
TRBJ2-1 . TRBV7-8 TRBD1 CASSLVGTGFEQFF TGTGCCAGCAGCTTAGTAGGGACAGGGTTTGAGCAGTTCTTC
TRBJ1-1 . TRBV6-5 TRBD1 CASSRDRESTEAFF TGTGCCAGCAGTCGGGACAGGGAGAGTACTGAAGCTTTCTTT
TRBJ1-1 . TRBV28 . CASRGAVGDTEAFF TGTGCCAGCAGAGGGGCTGTTGGGGACACTGAAGCTTTCTTT
TRBJ2-3 . TRBV6-5 . CATKNENADTQYF TGTGCCACTAAGAACGAGAACGCAGATACGCAGTATTTT
TRBJ2-5 . TRBV7-6 . CASSLLVQETQYF TGTGCCAGCAGCCTACTAGTCCAAGAGACCCAGTACTTC
TRBJ1-2 . TRBV28 . CASKGQFYGYTF TGTGCCAGCAAGGGTCAATTCTATGGCTACACCTTC
TRBJ1-6 . TRBV18 . CASSANRDTRVSSYNSPLHF TGTGCCAGCTCAGCGAACCGGGACACTAGAGTTAGCTCCTATAATTCACCCCTCCACTTT
TRBJ1-5 . TRBV24-1 TRBD1 CATNDRGDQPQHF TGTGCCACCAACGACAGGGGCGATCAGCCCCAGCATTTT
TRBJ1-3 . TRBV9 . CASSPGEARNTIYF TGTGCCAGCAGCCCGGGGGAGGCAAGAAACACCATATATTTT
TRBJ1-4 few TRBV29-1 . CSVVVSGDEKLFF TGCAGCGTTGTGGTTTCGGGGGATGAAAAACTGTTTTTT
TRBJ1-1 . TRBV2 TRBD1 CASSFLGQGGNTEAFF TGTGCCAGCAGCTTTCTTGGACAGGGCGGGAACACTGAAGCTTTCTTT
TRBJ1-2 . TRBV5-4 TRBD1 CASSLDRGKDTF TGTGCCAGCAGCTTGGACAGGGGGAAAGACACCTTC
TRBJ2-1 . TRBV7-6 TRBD1 CASSNRDRAGDEQFF TGTGCCAGCAGCAACCGGGACAGAGCCGGGGATGAGCAGTTCTTC
TRBJ1-1 . TRBV2 TRBD1 CASTSRTGGRMSTEAFF TGTGCCAGCACCTCCCGGACAGGGGGCAGGATGAGCACTGAAGCTTTCTTT
TRBJ1-2 . TRBV5-1 . CASHPGTQRNYGYTF TGCGCCAGTCATCCCGGGACACAACGTAACTATGGCTACACCTTC
TRBJ2-7 . TRBV7-9 . CASSKGQTYEQYF TGTGCCAGCAGCAAAGGACAGACCTACGAGCAGTACTTC
TRBJ2-2 . TRBV19 TRBD1 CASRIGQGNTGELFF TGTGCCAGTAGGATCGGACAGGGGAACACCGGGGAGCTGTTTTTT
TRBJ1-1 . TRBV10-3 TRBD1 CAISVTGSTEAFF TGTGCCATCAGCGTGACAGGGAGCACTGAAGCTTTCTTT
TRBJ2-3 once TRBV4-1 TRBD1 CASSPLRQGGKKSQYF TGCGCCAGCAGCCCCCTCAGACAGGGTGGGAAAAAATCGCAGTATTTT
TRBJ1-3 . TRBV5-5 . CASSLARGGNTIYF TGTGCCAGCAGCTTGGCCAGGGGCGGAAACACCATATATTTT
TRBJ1-1 . TRBV6-6 TRBD1 CASSLKQGLRNTEAFF TGTGCCAGCAGTCTAAAACAGGGGTTAAGGAACACTGAAGCTTTCTTT
TRBJ1-6 . TRBV11-2 . CASSTAGASPLHF TGTGCCAGCAGCACGGCGGGGGCTTCACCCCTCCACTTT
TRBJ1-4 . TRBV27 . CASSPRGRHEKLFF TGTGCCAGCAGTCCCCGGGGGAGACATGAAAAACTGTTTTTT
TRBJ1-5 few TRBV7-8 . CASSPRGHGNSNQPQHF TGTGCCAGCAGCCCCAGGGGACACGGAAATAGCAATCAGCCCCAGCATTTT